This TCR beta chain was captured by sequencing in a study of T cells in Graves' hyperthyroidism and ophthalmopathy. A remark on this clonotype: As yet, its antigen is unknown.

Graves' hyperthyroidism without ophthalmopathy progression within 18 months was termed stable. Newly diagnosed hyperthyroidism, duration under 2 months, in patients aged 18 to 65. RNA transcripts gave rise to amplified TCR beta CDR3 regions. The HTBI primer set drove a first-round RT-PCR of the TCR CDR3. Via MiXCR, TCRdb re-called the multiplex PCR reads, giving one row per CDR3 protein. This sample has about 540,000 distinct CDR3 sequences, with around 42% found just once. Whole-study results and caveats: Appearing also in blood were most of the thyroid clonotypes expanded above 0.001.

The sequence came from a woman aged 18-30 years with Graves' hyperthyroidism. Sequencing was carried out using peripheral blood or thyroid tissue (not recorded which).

The CDR3 coding sequence is TGTGCCACCCGCCCTGACCTAGCGGGACAGGGAGAGACCCAGTACTTC. Amino acids: CATRPDLAGQGETQYF. This chain uses TRBV15 with TRBJ2-5; perhaps D is TRBD1 or TRBD2 (9 bases each). The CDR3 has 16 residues. Per the germline V gene, CDR1 is LNHNV and CDR2 is YYDKDF (reference sequence). V gave up 8 bases and J gave up 4 bases, with 23 bases separating them.